These T cell receptor beta chains were read from a single sample in a study of identical twins. TCRdb analysed the 5' RACE reads with MiXCR anew, one entry per CDR3 protein. The sample yields roughly 1.6 million distinct CDR3 sequences, more than 30% seen once. The material sequenced was cord blood. These receptors all come from a newborn girl in good health. Both conserved end residues are part of each CDR3. Each record gives: CDR3 protein, CDR3 DNA, clone size, D gene, J gene, V gene. A D gene is named only where the DNA matches it firmly. Expanded clones are given a class, and other clones once, few, many or no size at all.

cdr3_aa: CASSLPGQSSYEQYF; cdr3_nt: TGTGCCAGCAGCTTACCGGGACAGAGCTCCTACGAGCAGTACTTC; clone_size: -; d_call: TRBD1; j_call: TRBJ2-7; v_call: TRBV7-9
cdr3_aa: CASSYVVAGAPYEQYF; cdr3_nt: TGTGCCAGCAGTTACGTTGTTGCGGGAGCCCCCTACGAGCAGTACTTC; clone_size: -; d_call: TRBD2; j_call: TRBJ2-7; v_call: TRBV6-6
cdr3_aa: CATLPGTGGTDTQYF; cdr3_nt: TGTGCCACCTTACCCGGGACAGGGGGCACAGATACGCAGTATTTT; clone_size: -; d_call: TRBD1; j_call: TRBJ2-3; v_call: TRBV12-3/TRBV12-4
cdr3_aa: CASPSSGRMTKNIQYF; cdr3_nt: TGTGCCAGCCCCTCTAGCGGGAGGATGACCAAAAACATTCAGTACTTC; clone_size: few; d_call: TRBD2; j_call: TRBJ2-4; v_call: TRBV27
cdr3_aa: CASSPRFESLHF; cdr3_nt: TGTGCCAGCAGCCCCCGCTTTGAATCCCTCCACTTT; clone_size: -; d_call: -; j_call: TRBJ1-6; v_call: TRBV7-8
cdr3_aa: CASSQGLATYNEQYF; cdr3_nt: TGTGCCAGCAGCCAAGGCCTAGCGACCTACAATGAGCAGTACTTC; clone_size: few; d_call: -; j_call: TRBJ2-5; v_call: TRBV14
cdr3_aa: CASGRARRDEQFF; cdr3_nt: TGTGCCAGCGGTAGGGCCAGGAGGGATGAGCAGTTCTTC; clone_size: few; d_call: -; j_call: TRBJ2-1; v_call: TRBV6-5
cdr3_aa: CASSFKRDEQFF; cdr3_nt: TGTGCCAGCTCTTTTAAGCGCGATGAGCAGTTCTTC; clone_size: few; d_call: -; j_call: TRBJ2-1; v_call: TRBV28
cdr3_aa: CASSLMGQGEKLFF; cdr3_nt: TGCGCCAGCAGCCTGATGGGACAAGGAGAAAAACTGTTTTTT; clone_size: few; d_call: -; j_call: TRBJ1-4; v_call: TRBV5-1
cdr3_aa: CASSGTGGGNTEAFF; cdr3_nt: TGCGCCAGCAGTGGAACAGGAGGGGGGAACACTGAAGCTTTCTTT; clone_size: few; d_call: -; j_call: TRBJ1-1; v_call: TRBV5-1
cdr3_aa: CATSRDLRLANNEQFF; cdr3_nt: TGTGCCACCAGCAGAGATCTACGACTAGCGAACAATGAGCAGTTCTTC; clone_size: -; d_call: TRBD2; j_call: TRBJ2-1; v_call: TRBV15
cdr3_aa: CASSPIRDATYEQYF; cdr3_nt: TGTGCCAGCAGCCCCATCCGGGACGCTACCTACGAGCAGTACTTC; clone_size: few; d_call: -; j_call: TRBJ2-7; v_call: TRBV5-6
cdr3_aa: CASSWTSGRSHNEQFF; cdr3_nt: TGCGCCAGCAGCTGGACTAGCGGGAGATCCCACAATGAGCAGTTCTTC; clone_size: few; d_call: TRBD2; j_call: TRBJ2-1; v_call: TRBV5-1
cdr3_aa: CASEDSYECTDTQYF; cdr3_nt: TGTGCCAGCGAGGATTCTTATGAATGCACAGATACGCAGTATTTT; clone_size: -; d_call: -; j_call: TRBJ2-3; v_call: TRBV6-4
cdr3_aa: CASNQVVAGGREEQFF; cdr3_nt: TGCGCCAGCAACCAGGTCGTAGCGGGAGGGCGAGAAGAGCAGTTCTTC; clone_size: -; d_call: TRBD2; j_call: TRBJ2-1; v_call: TRBV4-1
cdr3_aa: CASSEGGKSYEQYF; cdr3_nt: TGTGCCAGCAGTGAGGGGGGGAAAAGCTACGAGCAGTACTTC; clone_size: -; d_call: TRBD2; j_call: TRBJ2-7; v_call: TRBV25-1
cdr3_aa: CASSHLALGPDTQYF; cdr3_nt: TGCGCCAGCAGCCACCTAGCGCTGGGGCCGGATACGCAGTATTTT; clone_size: -; d_call: -; j_call: TRBJ2-3; v_call: TRBV4-1
cdr3_aa: CATSRDPILKGKQFF; cdr3_nt: TGTGCCACCAGCAGAGATCCCATTTTAAAAGGAAAGCAGTTCTTC; clone_size: -; d_call: -; j_call: TRBJ2-1; v_call: TRBV15
cdr3_aa: CASQTGSEQYF; cdr3_nt: TGTGCCAGCCAAACGGGGTCCGAGCAGTACTTC; clone_size: few; d_call: -; j_call: TRBJ2-7; v_call: TRBV6-2/TRBV6-3
cdr3_aa: CASSYDRDGTNEKLFF; cdr3_nt: TGTGCCAGCAGTTACGACAGGGACGGAACTAATGAAAAACTGTTTTTT; clone_size: -; d_call: TRBD1; j_call: TRBJ1-4; v_call: TRBV6-6
cdr3_aa: CASSFSRGYNEQFF; cdr3_nt: TGCGCCAGCAGCTTCTCAAGGGGGTACAATGAGCAGTTCTTC; clone_size: few; d_call: -; j_call: TRBJ2-1; v_call: TRBV5-1
cdr3_aa: CASSPPGLAGGPVNEQFF; cdr3_nt: TGTGCCAGCAGCCCACCCGGACTAGCGGGAGGGCCCGTCAATGAGCAGTTCTTC; clone_size: -; d_call: TRBD2; j_call: TRBJ2-1; v_call: TRBV6-1
cdr3_aa: CASSFLTAIDTQYF; cdr3_nt: TGTGCCAGCAGTTTTCTGACAGCTATAGATACGCAGTATTTT; clone_size: -; d_call: -; j_call: TRBJ2-3; v_call: TRBV28
cdr3_aa: CASSSQSGQGVDEQFF; cdr3_nt: TGCGCCAGCAGCTCTCAATCGGGACAGGGGGTAGATGAGCAGTTCTTC; clone_size: few; d_call: TRBD1; j_call: TRBJ2-1; v_call: TRBV5-1
cdr3_aa: CAGTTEGYEQYF; cdr3_nt: TGTGCCGGCACCACGGAGGGGTACGAGCAGTACTTC; clone_size: -; d_call: -; j_call: TRBJ2-7; v_call: TRBV6-6
cdr3_aa: CASSRRWTVEKLFF; cdr3_nt: TGTGCCAGCAGTCGCAGGTGGACTGTTGAAAAACTGTTTTTT; clone_size: -; d_call: -; j_call: TRBJ1-4; v_call: TRBV6-5
cdr3_aa: CSAWDRSLYGYTF; cdr3_nt: TGCAGTGCCTGGGACAGGAGCCTCTATGGCTACACCTTC; clone_size: -; d_call: TRBD1; j_call: TRBJ1-2; v_call: TRBV20-1